Sequencing of this TCR beta chain was carried out in a study of blood T cell repertoires in COVID-19. The wider study: Sources were T cells, B-cell-depleted T cells, or PBMCs; the material itself was cDNA or gDNA.

Original data processing: Nucleated cell number was recorded as an estimate derived from reference gene primer amplification. Method: immunoSEQ multiplex PCR; TCRdb's copy keeps in-frame clones and lacks some. V, J and clone size were drawn from that table, and D and trimming were deduced from the DNA. The repertoire includes more than 75,000 clones, 70% to 90% of them detected once, and 0.95% to 1.5% sits in the top ten. From germline, CDR1 is MGHDK and CDR2 SYGVNS. The CDR3 loop spans 10 amino acids. The receptor was derived from an elderly man with active or convalescent COVID-19. The sequenced sample consisted of peripheral blood. The chain carries TRBV25-1 and TRBJ2-5, with D maybe TRBD1 (5 bases). CDR3 sequence (DNA): TGTGCGAGAAAGGGGAAGACCCAGTACTTC. Translating gives CARKGKTQYF.